This T cell receptor beta chain was sequenced in a study of neurological immune-mediated disorders. By 5'RACE with 10-nucleotide random UMIs, the cDNA was made. Every sequencing run drew on 15-18 subjects and yielded over 170 million TCR-beta sequences. One entry per CDR3 protein results from TCRdb running MiXCR on the 5' RACE reads. The sample has about 84,000 distinct CDR3 sequences, about 4.3% seen once. This clonotype appeared many times. Its antigen is undetermined. Study outcomes and limitations: HTLV-1-associated myelopathy had the most TCR clonal expansion, whereas multiple sclerosis had the least (lower than in healthy controls).

The time point here: longitudinal time-point 3. Unsorted libraries were derived from 2 million PBMCs stored at -80 C. The source material was PBMCs. The receptor was isolated from a woman aged 55-75 years with multiple sclerosis.

CDR3 DNA: TGTGCCAGCAGTGCACAGGGCCACTATGGCTACACCTTC. As protein: CASSAQGHYGYTF. The V and J genes are TRBV27 and TRBJ1-2; TRBD1 might be the D (6 bases). Germline V gene data show CDR1 as MNHEY and CDR2 as SMNVEV (reference sequence). This CDR3 comprises 13 residues. Trimming took off 5 bases at V and 3 bases at J, with 10 bases between the two ends.